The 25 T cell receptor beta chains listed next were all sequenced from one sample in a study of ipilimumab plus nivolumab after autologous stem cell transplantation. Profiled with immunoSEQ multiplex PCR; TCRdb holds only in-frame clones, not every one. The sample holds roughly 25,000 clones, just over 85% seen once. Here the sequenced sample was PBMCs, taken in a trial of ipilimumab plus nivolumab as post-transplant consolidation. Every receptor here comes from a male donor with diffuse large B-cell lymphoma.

CDR3 in amino acids: CSVVPSGAYEQYF. As DNA, the CDR3 is TGCAGCGTTGTCCCTAGCGGCGCCTACGAGCAGTACTTC. The chain uses TRBV29-1 and TRBJ2-7; 7 bases agree with TRBD2. Germline V gives CDR1 SQVTM, CDR2 ANQGSEA. The CDR3 consists of 13 residues. Trimming took 4 bases from V and 2 from J; bases not matched to a gene: 5.

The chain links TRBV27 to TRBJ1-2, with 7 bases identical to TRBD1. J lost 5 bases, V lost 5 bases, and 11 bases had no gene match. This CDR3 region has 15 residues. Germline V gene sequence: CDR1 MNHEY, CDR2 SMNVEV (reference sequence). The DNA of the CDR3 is TGTGCCAGCAGTCCACGACAGGGAACGGGATATGGCTACACCTTC. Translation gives CASSPRQGTGYGYTF.

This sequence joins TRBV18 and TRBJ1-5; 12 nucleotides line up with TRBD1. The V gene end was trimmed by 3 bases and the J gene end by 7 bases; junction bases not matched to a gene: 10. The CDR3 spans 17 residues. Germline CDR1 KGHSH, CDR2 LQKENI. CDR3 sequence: CASSPPGQGAGEQPQHF. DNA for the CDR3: TGTGCCAGCTCACCTCCGGGACAGGGGGCAGGAGAGCAGCCCCAGCATTTT.

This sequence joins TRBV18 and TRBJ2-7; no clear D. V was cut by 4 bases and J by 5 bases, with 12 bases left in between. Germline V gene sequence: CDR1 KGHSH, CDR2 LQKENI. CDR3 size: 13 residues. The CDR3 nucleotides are TGTGCCAGCTCACTTTCATACCAGGACGAGCAGTACTTC. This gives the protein CASSLSYQDEQYF.

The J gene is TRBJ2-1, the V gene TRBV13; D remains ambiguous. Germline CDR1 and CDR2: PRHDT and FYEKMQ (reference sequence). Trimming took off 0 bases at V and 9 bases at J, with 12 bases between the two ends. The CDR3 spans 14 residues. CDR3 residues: CASSLGAVDSEQFF. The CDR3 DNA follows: TGTGCCAGCAGCTTAGGGGCAGTGGATTCTGAGCAGTTCTTC.

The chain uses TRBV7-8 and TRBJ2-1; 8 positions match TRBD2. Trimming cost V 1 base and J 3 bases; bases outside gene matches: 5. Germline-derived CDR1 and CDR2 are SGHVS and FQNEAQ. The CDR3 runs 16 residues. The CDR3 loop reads CASSLVSRGVYNEQFF. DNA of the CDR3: TGTGCCAGCAGCTTAGTGTCGCGGGGGGTCTACAATGAGCAGTTCTTC.

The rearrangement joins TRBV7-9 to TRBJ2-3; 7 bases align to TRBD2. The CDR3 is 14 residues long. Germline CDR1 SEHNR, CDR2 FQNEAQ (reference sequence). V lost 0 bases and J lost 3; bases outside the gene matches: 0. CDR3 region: CASSLAGGTDTQYF. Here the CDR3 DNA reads TGTGCCAGCAGCTTAGCCGGGGGGACAGATACGCAGTATTTT.

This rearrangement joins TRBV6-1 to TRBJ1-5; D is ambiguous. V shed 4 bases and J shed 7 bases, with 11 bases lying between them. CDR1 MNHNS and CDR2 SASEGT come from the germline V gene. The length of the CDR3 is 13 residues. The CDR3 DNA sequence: TGTGCCAGCAGTGGTGCGGTCGACCAGCCCCAGCATTTT. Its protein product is CASSGAVDQPQHF.

CDR3 bases: TGCGCCAGCAGCCAAGATCAAAGGCGGGGGGGCTGGAATGAGCAGTTCTTC. Amino acid sequence: CASSQDQRRGGWNEQFF. V usage is TRBV4-1 and J usage is TRBJ2-1; TRBD2 agrees at 9 bases. The germline gives CDR1 MGHRA, CDR2 YSYEKL. Trimming at V came to 0 bases and at J to 7 bases, leaving 10 bases not matched to a gene. This CDR3 region has 17 residues.

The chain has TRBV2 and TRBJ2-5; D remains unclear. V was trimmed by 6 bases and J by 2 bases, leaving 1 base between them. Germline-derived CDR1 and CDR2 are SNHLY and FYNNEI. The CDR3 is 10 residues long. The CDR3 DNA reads TGTGCCAGCAGGCAAGAGACCCAGTACTTC. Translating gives CASRQETQYF.

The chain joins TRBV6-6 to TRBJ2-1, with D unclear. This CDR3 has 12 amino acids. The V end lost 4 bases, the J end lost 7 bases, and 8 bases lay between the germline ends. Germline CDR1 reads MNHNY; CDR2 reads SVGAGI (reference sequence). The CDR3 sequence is CASSSVGNEQFF. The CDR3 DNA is TGTGCCAGCAGTTCGGTTGGAAATGAGCAGTTCTTC.

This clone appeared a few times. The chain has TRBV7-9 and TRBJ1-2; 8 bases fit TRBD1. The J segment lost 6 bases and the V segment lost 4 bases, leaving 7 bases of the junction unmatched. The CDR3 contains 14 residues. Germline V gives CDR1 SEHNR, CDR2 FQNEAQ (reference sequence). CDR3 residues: CASSSYRGVDGYTF. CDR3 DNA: TGTGCCAGCAGCTCTTACAGGGGGGTCGATGGCTACACCTTC.

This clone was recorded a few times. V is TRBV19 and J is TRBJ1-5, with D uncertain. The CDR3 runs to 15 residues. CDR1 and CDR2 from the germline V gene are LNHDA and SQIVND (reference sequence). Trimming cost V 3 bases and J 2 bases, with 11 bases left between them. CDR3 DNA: TGTGCCAGTAGTATCAGACTCGGGGGCAATCAGCCCCAGCATTTT. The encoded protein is CASSIRLGGNQPQHF.

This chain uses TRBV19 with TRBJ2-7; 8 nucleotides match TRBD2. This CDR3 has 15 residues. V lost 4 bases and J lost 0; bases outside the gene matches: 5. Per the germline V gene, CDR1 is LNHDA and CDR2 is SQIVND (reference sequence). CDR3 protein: CASSRSSGASYEQYF. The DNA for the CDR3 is TGTGCCAGTAGTAGAAGTAGCGGGGCCTCCTACGAGCAGTACTTC.

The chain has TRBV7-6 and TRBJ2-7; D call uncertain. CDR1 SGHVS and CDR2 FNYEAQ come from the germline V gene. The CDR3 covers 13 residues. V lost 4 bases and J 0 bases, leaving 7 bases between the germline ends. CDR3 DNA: TGTGCCAGCAGCTCGCGGAGCTCCTACGAGCAGTACTTC. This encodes CASSSRSSYEQYF.

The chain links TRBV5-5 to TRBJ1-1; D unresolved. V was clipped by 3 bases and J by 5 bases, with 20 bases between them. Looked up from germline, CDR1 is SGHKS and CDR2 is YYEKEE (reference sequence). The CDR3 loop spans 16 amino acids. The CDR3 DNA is TGTGCCAGCAGCTGGACCCTGAGGGTGGACGCAACTGAAGCTTTCTTT. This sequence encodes CASSWTLRVDATEAFF.

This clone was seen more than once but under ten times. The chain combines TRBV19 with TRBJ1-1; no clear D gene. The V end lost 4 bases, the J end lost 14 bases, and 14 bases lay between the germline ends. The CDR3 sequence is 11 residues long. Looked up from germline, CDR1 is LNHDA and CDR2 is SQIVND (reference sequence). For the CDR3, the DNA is TGTGCCAGTAGTAGCCAGCTCGTGGCATTCTTT. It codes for CASSSQLVAFF.

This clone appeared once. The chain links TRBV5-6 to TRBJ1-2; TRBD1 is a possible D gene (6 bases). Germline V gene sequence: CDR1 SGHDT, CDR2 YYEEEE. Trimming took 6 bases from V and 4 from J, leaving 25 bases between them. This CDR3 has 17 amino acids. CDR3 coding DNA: TGTGCCAGCAACCCCCTCCCAGGGGAAGAGGACGGCTATGGCTACACCTTC. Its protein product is CASNPLPGEEDGYGYTF.

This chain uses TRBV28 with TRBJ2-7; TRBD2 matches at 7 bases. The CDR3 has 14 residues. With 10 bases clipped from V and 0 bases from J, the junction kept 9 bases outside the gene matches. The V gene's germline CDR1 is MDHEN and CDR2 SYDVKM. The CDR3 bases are TGTGCCACCCACATCGGGGGGTCCTCCTACGAGCAGTACTTC. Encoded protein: CATHIGGSSYEQYF.

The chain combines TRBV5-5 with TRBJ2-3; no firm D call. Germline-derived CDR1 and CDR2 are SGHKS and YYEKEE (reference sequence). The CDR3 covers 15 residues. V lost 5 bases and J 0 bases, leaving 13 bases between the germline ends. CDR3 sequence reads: CASSPQLMSTDTQYF. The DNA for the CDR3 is TGTGCCAGCAGTCCCCAGCTCATGAGCACAGATACGCAGTATTTT.

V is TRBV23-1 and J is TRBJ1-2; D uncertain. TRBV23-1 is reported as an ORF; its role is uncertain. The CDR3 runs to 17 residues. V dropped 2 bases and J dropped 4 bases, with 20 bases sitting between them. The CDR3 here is CASSQPSKEEGAYGYTF. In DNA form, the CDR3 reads TGCGCCAGCAGTCAACCCTCAAAGGAGGAGGGTGCCTATGGCTACACCTTC.

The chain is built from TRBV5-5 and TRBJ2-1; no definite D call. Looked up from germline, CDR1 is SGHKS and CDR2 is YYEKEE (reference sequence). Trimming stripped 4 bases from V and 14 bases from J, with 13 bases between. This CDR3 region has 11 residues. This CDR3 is CASSPGSTKFF. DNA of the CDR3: TGTGCCAGCAGCCCCGGGTCTACTAAGTTCTTC.

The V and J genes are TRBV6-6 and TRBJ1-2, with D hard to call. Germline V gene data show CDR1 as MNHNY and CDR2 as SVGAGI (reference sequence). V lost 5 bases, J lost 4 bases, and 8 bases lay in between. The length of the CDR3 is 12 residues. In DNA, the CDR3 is TGTGCCAGCAGTCTAGGCCCCTATGGCTACACCTTC. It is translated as CASSLGPYGYTF.

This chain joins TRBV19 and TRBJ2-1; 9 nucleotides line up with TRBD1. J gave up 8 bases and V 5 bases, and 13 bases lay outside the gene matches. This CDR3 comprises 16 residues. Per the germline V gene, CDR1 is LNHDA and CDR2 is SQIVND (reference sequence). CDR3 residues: CASSFSGTGSIHEQFF. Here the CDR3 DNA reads TGTGCCAGTAGTTTCTCCGGGACAGGGTCTATCCATGAGCAGTTCTTC.

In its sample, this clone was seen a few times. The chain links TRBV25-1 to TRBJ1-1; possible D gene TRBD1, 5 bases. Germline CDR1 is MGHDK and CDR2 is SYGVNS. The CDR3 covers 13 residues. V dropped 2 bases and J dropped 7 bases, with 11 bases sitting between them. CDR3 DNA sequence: TGTGCCAGCAGTGAAACGGGACCTATTGAAGCTTTCTTT. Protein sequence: CASSETGPIEAFF.